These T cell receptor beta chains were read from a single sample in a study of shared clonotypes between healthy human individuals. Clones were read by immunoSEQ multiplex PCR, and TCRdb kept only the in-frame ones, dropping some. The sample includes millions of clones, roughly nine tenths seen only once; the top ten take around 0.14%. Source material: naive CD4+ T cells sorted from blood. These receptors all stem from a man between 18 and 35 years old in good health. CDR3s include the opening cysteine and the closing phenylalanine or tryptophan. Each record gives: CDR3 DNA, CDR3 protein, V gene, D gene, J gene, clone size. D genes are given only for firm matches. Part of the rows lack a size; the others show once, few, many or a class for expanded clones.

CDR3 DNA: TGTGCCAGTAGTATAGTCACAGGGGAGACCCAGTACTTC
CDR3 protein: CASSIVTGETQYF
V gene: TRBV19
D gene: -
J gene: TRBJ2-5
clone size: -

CDR3 DNA: TGTGCCAGCAGCTCCCGGGGCGGGTTCTACGAGCAGTACTTC
CDR3 protein: CASSSRGGFYEQYF
V gene: TRBV7-8
D gene: -
J gene: TRBJ2-7
clone size: -

CDR3 DNA: TGTGCCAGCAGCTTAGCCCCCGGGAGTGAGTACGAGCAGTACTTC
CDR3 protein: CASSLAPGSEYEQYF
V gene: TRBV11-2
D gene: -
J gene: TRBJ2-7
clone size: -

CDR3 DNA: TGCGCCAGCAGCTTAACAACGTGGCAGGTCCCCCTTGGCTACACCTTC
CDR3 protein: CASSLTTWQVPLGYTF
V gene: TRBV5-1
D gene: -
J gene: TRBJ1-2
clone size: -

CDR3 DNA: TGTGCCAGCAGCCCCGGGGGCACAGGGGGCTACACCTTC
CDR3 protein: CASSPGGTGGYTF
V gene: TRBV7-3
D gene: -
J gene: TRBJ1-2
clone size: -

CDR3 DNA: TGTGCCAGCAGCTGGGAGGGACGAAAGACCCAGTACTTC
CDR3 protein: CASSWEGRKTQYF
V gene: TRBV5-5
D gene: TRBD2
J gene: TRBJ2-5
clone size: -

CDR3 DNA: TGTGCCAGCAGCCTTTGGGGCCGGACATTCCCCTCTGGAAACACCATATATTTT
CDR3 protein: CASSLWGRTFPSGNTIYF
V gene: TRBV5-6
D gene: -
J gene: TRBJ1-3
clone size: once

CDR3 DNA: TGTGCCAGCAGGGGAAGGGTTACCACCCTCCACTTT
CDR3 protein: CASRGRVTTLHF
V gene: TRBV28
D gene: -
J gene: TRBJ1-6
clone size: -

CDR3 DNA: TGCGCCAGCAGCTTGGCTGTTAGCGGGGGAGAAGAGACCCAGTACTTC
CDR3 protein: CASSLAVSGGEETQYF
V gene: TRBV5-1
D gene: TRBD2
J gene: TRBJ2-5
clone size: -

CDR3 DNA: TGTGCCAGCAGTGAGAAGCGGGCCTCTGGGGCCAACGTCCTGACTTTC
CDR3 protein: CASSEKRASGANVLTF
V gene: TRBV2
D gene: -
J gene: TRBJ2-6
clone size: -

CDR3 DNA: TGTGCCTGGAGCGCCGCACACAGGTTCTCTGGAAACACCATATATTTT
CDR3 protein: CAWSAAHRFSGNTIYF
V gene: TRBV30
D gene: -
J gene: TRBJ1-3
clone size: few

CDR3 DNA: TGTGCCAGCAGCCAAGCGGGACCGAGCTCTGGAAACACCATATATTTT
CDR3 protein: CASSQAGPSSGNTIYF
V gene: TRBV4-2
D gene: -
J gene: TRBJ1-3
clone size: -

CDR3 DNA: TGCGCCAGCAGCCAGCCCGGGATTCACGCTGAGCAGTTCTTC
CDR3 protein: CASSQPGIHAEQFF
V gene: TRBV4-1
D gene: -
J gene: TRBJ2-1
clone size: -

CDR3 DNA: TGTGCCAGCAGCCCCATAAGTTATGAAAAACTGTTTTTT
CDR3 protein: CASSPISYEKLFF
V gene: TRBV7-2
D gene: -
J gene: TRBJ1-4
clone size: -

CDR3 DNA: TGTGCCAGCTGGGGGCCCTACAATGAGCAGTTCTTC
CDR3 protein: CASWGPYNEQFF
V gene: TRBV28
D gene: -
J gene: TRBJ2-1
clone size: -

CDR3 DNA: TGTGCCAGCAGCTTAGCCCTCTATGGCTACACCTTC
CDR3 protein: CASSLALYGYTF
V gene: TRBV7-2
D gene: -
J gene: TRBJ1-2
clone size: -

CDR3 DNA: TGTGCCAGCAGTGAAGGGTCAGGGGGTCGTGCAGATACGCAGTATTTT
CDR3 protein: CASSEGSGGRADTQYF
V gene: TRBV6-1
D gene: TRBD1
J gene: TRBJ2-3
clone size: -

CDR3 DNA: TGTGCCAGCAACCCATCGGCGGGCGGGGACACCACAGATACGCAGTATTTT
CDR3 protein: CASNPSAGGDTTDTQYF
V gene: TRBV28
D gene: -
J gene: TRBJ2-3
clone size: -

CDR3 DNA: TGTGCCAGCAGACAGGGGACGGGAGGCAATCAGCCCCAGCATTTT
CDR3 protein: CASRQGTGGNQPQHF
V gene: TRBV7-3
D gene: TRBD1
J gene: TRBJ1-5
clone size: -

CDR3 DNA: TGTGCCAGCATTGGGCAGACAGATACGCAGTATTTT
CDR3 protein: CASIGQTDTQYF
V gene: TRBV6-4
D gene: -
J gene: TRBJ2-3
clone size: -

CDR3 DNA: TGTGCCAGCAGGTACAGGGTAGACGCCGGGGAGCTGTTTTTT
CDR3 protein: CASRYRVDAGELFF
V gene: TRBV6-4
D gene: -
J gene: TRBJ2-2
clone size: -

CDR3 DNA: TGTGCCAGCAGCTTAGGGATGAGTAGCGGGGGTTACAATGAGCAGTTCTTC
CDR3 protein: CASSLGMSSGGYNEQFF
V gene: TRBV7-8
D gene: TRBD2
J gene: TRBJ2-1
clone size: -

CDR3 DNA: TGTGCTAGTGGTTTGGTACAGGCAGAGACTAGCAATCAGCCCCAGCATTTT
CDR3 protein: CASGLVQAETSNQPQHF
V gene: TRBV12-5
D gene: -
J gene: TRBJ1-5
clone size: -

CDR3 DNA: TGTGCCAGCAGGACGACTGGAAACACCATATATTTT
CDR3 protein: CASRTTGNTIYF
V gene: TRBV6-5
D gene: -
J gene: TRBJ1-3
clone size: -

CDR3 DNA: TGTGCCTGGAGTGTCTCTGGTAGTGAAAAACTGTTTTTT
CDR3 protein: CAWSVSGSEKLFF
V gene: TRBV30
D gene: -
J gene: TRBJ1-4
clone size: -

CDR3 DNA: TGTGCCAGCAGCGGCCAGGCTACGGGGCAGTACTTC
CDR3 protein: CASSGQATGQYF
V gene: TRBV11-2
D gene: -
J gene: TRBJ2-7
clone size: -

CDR3 DNA: TGTGCCAGCAGCTTGGGGCCAGCTCAAGAGACCCAGTACTTC
CDR3 protein: CASSLGPAQETQYF
V gene: TRBV7-9
D gene: -
J gene: TRBJ2-5
clone size: -

CDR3 DNA: TGCGCCAGCAGCTACCGGGACAGGGGGCTCGGGGAGCTGTTTTTT
CDR3 protein: CASSYRDRGLGELFF
V gene: TRBV5-1
D gene: TRBD1
J gene: TRBJ2-2
clone size: -

CDR3 DNA: TGTGCCAGTAGGACCAGCGGGACAGGGGGAAATTCACCCCTCCACTTT
CDR3 protein: CASRTSGTGGNSPLHF
V gene: TRBV19
D gene: TRBD1
J gene: TRBJ1-6
clone size: few